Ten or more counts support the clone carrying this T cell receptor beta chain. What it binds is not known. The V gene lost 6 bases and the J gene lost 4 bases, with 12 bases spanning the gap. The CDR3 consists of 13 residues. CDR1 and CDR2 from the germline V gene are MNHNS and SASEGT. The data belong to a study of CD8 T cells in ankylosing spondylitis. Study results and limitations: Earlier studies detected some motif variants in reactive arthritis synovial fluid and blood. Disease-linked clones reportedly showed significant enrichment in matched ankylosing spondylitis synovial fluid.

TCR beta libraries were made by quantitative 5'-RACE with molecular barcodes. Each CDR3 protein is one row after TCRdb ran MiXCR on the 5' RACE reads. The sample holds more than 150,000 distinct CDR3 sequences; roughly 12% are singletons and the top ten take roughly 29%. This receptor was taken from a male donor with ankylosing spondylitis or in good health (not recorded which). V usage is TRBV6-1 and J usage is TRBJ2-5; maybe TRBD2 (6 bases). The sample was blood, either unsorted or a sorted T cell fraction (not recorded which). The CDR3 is CASRDPGVETQYF. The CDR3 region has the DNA TGTGCCAGCAGGGATCCGGGAGTAGAGACCCAGTACTTC.